This TCR beta chain was obtained from a study of identical twins. Study outcomes and limitations: In drawing conclusions, the study used cross-sectional statistical analysis and did not follow the same donors. High-abundance cord blood beta clonotypes had fewer insertions; memory repertoires showed none.

The CDR3 totals 13 residues. Germline CDR1 SEHNR, CDR2 FQNEAQ (reference sequence). Trimming took 1 base from V and 8 from J, leaving 9 bases between them. Each CDR3 protein is one row after TCRdb ran MiXCR on the 5' RACE reads. Of approximately 500,000 distinct CDR3 sequences in the sample, approximately 16% were seen once. To note about this clonotype: Its specificity is unknown.

These same records also appear under a second study, on yellow fever vaccine responses in identical twins.

The sample taken for sequencing was CD4+ T cells sorted from blood. V usage is TRBV7-9 and J usage is TRBJ1-5; D may be TRBD1 (6 bases). This sequence originates from a woman aged 18-30 years in good health. The CDR3 here is CASSLDRDEPQHF. CDR3 nucleotides: TGTGCCAGCAGCTTAGACAGGGACGAGCCCCAGCATTTT. The variable domain in full, with the rest retrieved from reference TRBV7-9 and TRBJ1-5, is DTGVSQNPRHKITKRGQNVTFRCDPISEHNRLYWYRQTLGQGPEFLTYFQNEAQLEKSRLLSDRFSAERPKGSFSTLEIQRTEQGDSAMYLCASSLDRDEPQHFGDGTRLSIL.